This record looks at one T cell receptor (beta chain) sequence and its context. Antigen specificity is unknown. CDR3 length: 17 residues. Germline CDR1 and CDR2: SGDLS and YYNGEE. The V gene end was trimmed by 4 bases and the J gene end by 3 bases; junction bases not matched to a gene: 13. Division of CD4+ cells produced a CD45RA+ naive subset and a CD45RA-negative memory subset. Methods used by the authors: Junction-only sequences without quality scores came from ImmunoSEQ, so filtering differed. Sequencing used immunoSEQ multiplex PCR; TCRdb keeps in-frame clones, though not all of them. That table furnishes V, J and clone size, whereas the DNA furnished D and trimming. The sample has approximately 1.4 million clones, approximately 98% seen once. The sample belongs to a study of shared clonotypes between healthy human individuals. Study context: Three men and a couple of women, aged 18 to 49, were donors.

Study-wide findings and caveats: Tissues were not sampled, only blood, and their repertoires likely differ.

This sequence originates from a man in his thirties or forties in good health. Sequences were obtained from naive CD4+ T cells sorted from blood. As to subset: CD45RA+ positively selected. The V gene is TRBV9, the J gene TRBJ1-2; 9 nucleotides line up with TRBD1. This chain's CDR3 is CASSPRPGTGSDYGYTF. CDR3 in DNA: TGTGCCAGCAGCCCGCGTCCCGGGACAGGGTCGGACTATGGCTACACCTTC.